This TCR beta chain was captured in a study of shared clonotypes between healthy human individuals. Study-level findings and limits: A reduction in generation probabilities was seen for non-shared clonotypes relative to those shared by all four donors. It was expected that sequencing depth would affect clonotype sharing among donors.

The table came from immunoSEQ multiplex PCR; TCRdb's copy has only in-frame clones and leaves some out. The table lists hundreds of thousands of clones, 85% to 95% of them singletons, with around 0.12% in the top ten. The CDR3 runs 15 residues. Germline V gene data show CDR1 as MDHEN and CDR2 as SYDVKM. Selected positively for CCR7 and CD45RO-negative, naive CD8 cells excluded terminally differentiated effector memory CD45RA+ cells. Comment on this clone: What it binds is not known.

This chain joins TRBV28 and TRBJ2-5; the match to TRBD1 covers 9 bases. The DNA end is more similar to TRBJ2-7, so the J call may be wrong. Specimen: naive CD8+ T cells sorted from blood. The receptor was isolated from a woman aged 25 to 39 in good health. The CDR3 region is CASGGQGTSSYEQYF. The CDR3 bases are TGTGCCAGCGGAGGACAGGGGACGAGCTCCTACGAGCAGTACTTC.